This paragraph reports one TCR beta chain. The data belong to a study of early T cells in non-severe SARS-CoV-2 infection. V gave up 1 base and J gave up 2 bases; unmatched junction bases: 3. Looked up from germline, CDR1 is SGHTA and CDR2 is FQGNSA. This CDR3 spans 16 amino acids. Unique molecular identifiers were attached to individual cDNA molecules. TCRdb passed the 5' RACE reads through MiXCR, listing each CDR3 protein once. This table has 75,000 to 100,000 distinct CDR3 sequences, 14% to 15% appearing once. Sequencing was performed on whole blood. The rearrangement uses TRBV7-2 and TRBJ2-5; 11 bases align to TRBD1. The TCR originated in an adult who was a healthcare worker with PCR-confirmed SARS-CoV-2 infection or an uninfected control (not recorded which). The CDR3 is CASSLGTGGGQETQYF. The DNA for the CDR3 is TGTGCCAGCAGCTTAGGGACAGGGGGCGGACAAGAGACCCAGTACTTC. The full variable domain, with the rest looked up from reference TRBV7-2 and TRBJ2-5, is GAGVSQSPSNKVTEKGKDVELRCDPISGHTALYWYRQSLGQGLEFLIYFQGNSAPDKSGLPSDRFSAERTGGSVSTLTIQRTQQEDSAVYLCASSLGTGGGQETQYFGPGTRLLVL.